The T cell receptor beta chain under discussion was sequenced for a study of blood T cell repertoires in COVID-19. At the level of the study: COVID-19 samples from acute and convalescent phases originated in the United States, Italy and Spain.

Germline V lookup: CDR1 SNHLY, CDR2 FYNNEI. Trimming took 4 bases from V and 0 from J, leaving 7 bases between them. This CDR3 has 14 residues. Participants were placed into cohorts based on the clinical history they reported. Recovered Cohort 3 donors showed two negative PCRs, clearance, or symptom resolution. The method was immunoSEQ multiplex PCR; TCRdb's version includes in-frame clones alone and lacks a portion of them. This table holds approximately 380,000 clones, around 90% found once. The chain recombines TRBV2 with TRBJ1-5, with D possibly matching TRBD1 (5 bases). Material for sequencing was PBMCs or T cells enriched from blood (not recorded which). This sequence was found in a woman aged 18-30 years who had recovered from COVID-19. The chain's CDR3 is CASSGQNSNQPQHF. In nucleotides, the CDR3 is TGTGCCAGCAGTGGACAGAATAGCAATCAGCCCCAGCATTTT.